The 10 T cell receptor beta chains below were found in one sample sequenced in a study of T cell repertoires in cytomegalovirus infection. TCRdb processed the reads anew with MiXCR; each CDR3 protein has one entry. The sample has some 220,000 distinct CDR3 sequences, around 6.2% seen once. The sequencing input was PBMCs. The source is a human donor in good health (CMV status not recorded). Some clones in this sample may be carry-over from other donors' samples.

This clonotype was observed many times. The J gene is TRBJ1-6, the V gene TRBV12-5; no clear D. The germline V gene encodes CDR1 LGHNT and CDR2 FRNRAP. This CDR3 region has 14 residues. V was pared by 2 bases and J by 7 bases, with 9 bases between. Here the CDR3 reads CASGLRTENSPLHF. CDR3 in DNA: TGTGCTAGTGGTTTGCGGACTGAGAATTCACCCCTCCACTTT.

This clonotype was seen at least ten times. This chain uses TRBV7-2 with TRBJ2-3, with 12 nucleotides matching TRBD2. This CDR3 is 17 amino acids long. CDR1 is SGHTA and CDR2 is FQGNSA in the germline V gene. The V gene end was trimmed by 0 bases and the J gene end by 1 base; junction bases not matched to a gene: 2. Here the CDR3 DNA reads TGTGCCAGCAGCTTAGCTCGGACTAGCGGGGGCACAGATACGCAGTATTTT. Protein sequence: CASSLARTSGGTDTQYF.

This clonotype appeared many times. The V gene is TRBV20-1, the J gene TRBJ1-1, with D perhaps TRBD1 (5 bases). Trimming removed 1 base from V and 6 bases from J, with 15 bases in between. The CDR3 totals 14 residues. CDR1 is DFQATT and CDR2 is SNEGSKA in the germline V gene (reference sequence). The chain's CDR3 is CSARGGQPGPEAFF. The CDR3, as DNA: TGCAGTGCTAGAGGGGGCCAACCGGGCCCTGAAGCTTTCTTT.

The V call is TRBV12-3 or TRBV12-4, the J call TRBJ1-5; a possible D gene is TRBD1 (5 bases). This CDR3 spans 14 amino acids. Trimming left V 7 bases short and J 0 bases short, with 10 bases between. The CDR3 protein is CASILGGSNQPQHF. CDR3 DNA: TGTGCCAGCATCTTGGGGGGTAGCAATCAGCCCCAGCATTTT.

This clonotype showed up many times. The chain is built from TRBV7-2 and TRBJ2-5; 8 bases agree with TRBD2. The CDR3 spans 17 residues. Germline V gene lookup returns CDR1 SGHTA and CDR2 FQGNSA. V shed 5 bases and J 2 bases; nucleotides not matched to a gene: 13. CDR3 in DNA: TGTGCCAGCAGCCAGACCGGGCGGGGGGCCGAACAAGAGACCCAGTACTTC. Translated: CASSQTGRGAEQETQYF.

This clonotype was picked up many times. The rearrangement uses TRBV28 and TRBJ1-2; D perhaps matches TRBD1 (6 bases). The germline V gene has CDR1 MDHEN and CDR2 SYDVKM. This CDR3 region has 11 residues. V was clipped by 4 bases and J by 8 bases, with 8 bases between them. The CDR3 DNA sequence: TGTGCCAGCAGTTGGAGGGGGGGCTACACCTTC. Protein: CASSWRGGYTF.

This clonotype was counted many times. The V and J genes are TRBV20-1 and TRBJ1-1, with D maybe TRBD1 (5 bases). CDR3 length: 11 residues. The V and J ends lost 6 bases and 5 bases respectively, with 10 bases between them. Germline assignment: CDR1 DFQATT and CDR2 SNEGSKA (reference sequence). The CDR3 coding sequence is TGCAGTGCCACCCGACAGACTGAAGCTTTCTTT. Encoded protein: CSATRQTEAFF.

The chain has TRBV28 and TRBJ2-7, with 7 bases that match TRBD1. The CDR3 covers 13 residues. The germline CDR1 and CDR2 sequences are MDHEN and SYDVKM. Losses at the gene ends were 8 bases for V and 9 bases for J; bases not matched to a gene: 13. The CDR3 DNA reads TGTGCCAGCCGGGCAGGGGGTGCCCCTGGGCAGTACTTC. Amino acids: CASRAGGAPGQYF.

This clonotype was detected ten times or more. V is TRBV7-2 and J is TRBJ2-5; 7 bases agree with TRBD2. The CDR3 sequence is 14 residues long. The V gene's germline CDR1 is SGHTA and CDR2 FQGNSA. Germline trimming cut 0 bases from V and 3 bases from J; bases unmatched to any gene: 1. This CDR3 is CASSLAGTKETQYF. DNA of the CDR3: TGTGCCAGCAGCTTAGCCGGGACTAAAGAGACCCAGTACTTC.

Only a few counts were recorded for this clonotype. The chain carries TRBV28 and TRBJ2-4, with D perhaps assigned TRBD1 or TRBD2 (5 bases each). Trimming stripped 2 bases from V and 7 bases from J, with 9 bases between. This CDR3 spans 13 amino acids. Germline-derived CDR1 and CDR2 are MDHEN and SYDVKM. This CDR3 reads CASSLGDRNIQYF. The CDR3 DNA reads as TGTGCCAGCAGTTTAGGGGACCGGAACATTCAGTACTTC. Full variable domain (remainder filled in from reference TRBV28 and TRBJ2-4): DVKVTQSSRYLVKRTGEKVFLECVQDMDHENMFWYRQDPGLGLRLIYFSYDVKMKEKGDIPEGYSVSREKKERFSLILESASTNQTSMYLCASSLGDRNIQYFGAGTRLSVL.